This T cell receptor beta chain was identified during a study of cytomegalovirus exposure and HLA in healthy donors. A word on this clone: Its matching antigen is unknown.

The CDR3 contains 16 residues. Germline CDR1 reads LNHDA; CDR2 reads SQIVND (reference sequence). V lost 4 bases, J lost 2 bases, and 9 bases stayed unmatched. Study-level results: According to the study, 160 or so TCR beta chains were cytomegalovirus-associated.

PCR involved 60 Vbeta and 13 Jbeta primers. The protocol was immunoSEQ multiplex PCR, while the TCRdb copy is restricted to in-frame clones and leaves out a portion. The table has 95,000 to 130,000 clones, 65% to 90% seen once. This chain connects TRBV19 to TRBJ1-2; 8 nucleotides match TRBD1. The sequencing input was PBMCs. This TCR derives from a woman aged 25 to 45 in good health and CMV-seronegative. DNA for the CDR3: TGTGCCAGTAGTAAGAGACAGGGGAACGAAAACTATGGCTACACCTTC. Translating gives CASSKRQGNENYGYTF.